Given below is one TCR beta chain in context. This record belongs to a study of T cells in Graves' hyperthyroidism and ophthalmopathy. Amplification of TCR beta CDR3 regions used RNA as the template. An initial round of RT-PCR targeting the TCR CDR3 relied on the HTBI primer set. MiXCR, run by TCRdb on the multiplex PCR reads, gives a single entry per CDR3 protein. The sample has around 570,000 distinct CDR3 sequences, just under 20% seen once. Germline V gives CDR1 SNHLY, CDR2 FYNNEI. This CDR3 region has 15 residues. With 4 bases removed from V and 4 bases from J, the gap between germline ends came to 13 bases.

The TCR was taken from a man aged 35-49 years with Graves' ophthalmopathy. The sample comprised blood. The V and J genes are TRBV2 and TRBJ1-4; D gene ambiguous. The CDR3 loop reads CASSGGGPGNEKLFF. CDR3 nucleotide sequence: TGTGCCAGCAGTGGTGGAGGCCCTGGTAATGAAAAACTGTTTTTT. Variable domain in full (rest from reference TRBV2 and TRBJ1-4): EPEVTQTPSHQVTQMGQEVILRCVPISNHLYFYWYRQILGQKVEFLVSFYNNEISEKSEIFDDQFSVERPDGSNFTLKIRSTKLEDSAMYFCASSGGGPGNEKLFFGSGTQLSVL.